The source of this T cell receptor beta chain is a study of shared clonotypes between healthy human individuals. Assay runs were performed at deep level. TCRdb's table, derived via immunoSEQ multiplex PCR, lists solely in-frame clones and lacks some. The sample includes around 1.5 million clones, under 99% of them seen just once. As concerns this clone: The antigen is unknown.

This CDR3 spans 14 amino acids. Germline lookup yields CDR1 SGHNT and CDR2 YENEEA. V shed 0 bases and J shed 2 bases, with 6 bases lying between them. Study conclusions and caveats: When naive CD4 clonotypes were compared across a handful of donors, around 5% were shared.

This receptor was taken from a man aged 30 to 39 in good health. The rearrangement uses TRBV11-3 and TRBJ2-3; no clear D gene. Sequenced input: naive CD4+ T cells sorted from blood. The subset: CD45RA+ positively selected. This CDR3 reads CASSLDSNTDTQYF. For the CDR3, the DNA is TGTGCCAGCAGCTTAGACTCGAACACAGATACGCAGTATTTT.